This TCR beta chain appears in the sequencing data of a study of blood T cell repertoires in COVID-19. Trimming took 1 base from V and 1 from J, leaving 17 bases between them. CDR3 length equals 18 residues. CDR1 is LGHDT, CDR2 YNNKEL, per germline (reference sequence). Authors' data handling: Quantification of nucleated cells was approximated via reference gene primer amplification. Sequencing was performed with immunoSEQ multiplex PCR; in TCRdb, only in-frame clones are kept and a portion is missing. The DNA was the basis for D and trimming; V, J and clone size are from that table. The sample lists about 65,000 clones; under 95% were seen once.

Source material: peripheral blood. The gene calls are TRBV3-1 (or the pseudogene TRBV3-2) and TRBJ1-3; no firm D call. The clonotype originates from a man aged 65 to 85 with active COVID-19. DNA for the CDR3: TGTGCCAGCAGCCAAGGCGGGTTTATAGGGCATTCTGGAAACACCATATATTTT. Protein sequence: CASSQGGFIGHSGNTIYF.